This entry is about one TCR beta chain. Its antigen is undetermined. Germline lookup yields CDR1 SGHNT and CDR2 YYREEE (reference sequence). The CDR3 length is 17 residues. This entry belongs to a study of monozygotic twins with inflammatory bowel disease. TCRdb reprocessed the 5' RACE reads and stores each CDR3 protein as one record, lacking DNA. The sample data list about 330,000 distinct CDR3 sequences. Study-wide findings and caveats: No difference in repertoire similarity was seen between concordant and discordant twins, possibly because power was limited. Twins with IBD were found to have lower TCRbeta diversity (inverse Simpson) than healthy co-twins.

The receptor's source is a human donor with ulcerative colitis or Crohn's disease, or a healthy co-twin of an affected twin (not recorded which). The V and J genes are TRBV5-4 and TRBJ1-1; without DNA, the TCRdb call of TRBD1 cannot be checked. The sample comprised blood. The CDR3 is CASSDQDRGFGRPEAFF. The full variable domain, rest sourced from reference TRBV5-4 and TRBJ1-1, is ETGVTQSPTHLIKTRGQQVTLRCSSQSGHNTVSWYQQALGQGPQFIFQYYREEENGRGNFPPRFSGLQFPNYSSELNVNALELDDSALYLCASSDQDRGFGRPEAFFGQGTRLTVV.